The clone carrying this T cell receptor (beta chain) was counted at least ten times. This sample is part of a study of T cell repertoires in cytomegalovirus infection. The CDR3 contains 14 residues. The ends were cut back, 5 bases at V and 6 bases at J, with 17 bases in the middle. Germline CDR1 is MDHEN and CDR2 is SYDVKM. TCRdb ran MiXCR on the reads and lists one entry per CDR3 protein. The sample has hundreds of thousands of distinct CDR3 sequences; about 40% are singletons. This chain links TRBV28 with TRBJ2-7, with D possibly matching TRBD2 (6 bases). The sample was PBMCs. The receptor was isolated from a human donor in good health (CMV status not recorded). Some clones in this sample may be carry-over from other donors' samples. The DNA of the CDR3 is TGTGCCAGCAGTCCTCCCGGGACTCTTCCCGAGCAGTACTTC. Amino acids: CASSPPGTLPEQYF.